This T cell receptor (beta chain) emerged from a study of cytomegalovirus exposure and HLA in healthy donors. Background on the study: Later, an analysis reported that the 130 or so validation repertoires had used the same platform as the approximately 680 first-cohort repertoires. Findings and caveats of the study: There were some public TCRs occurring in many donors, but most TCR sequences were rare.

The data were produced by immunoSEQ multiplex PCR, yet TCRdb's version contains in-frame clones alone and is incomplete. The top ten clones hold about 5.3% of a sample with 110,000 or so clones, 86% of them seen once. A word on this clone: The target antigen is unknown.

The CDR3 consists of 15 residues. The V end was cut by 4 bases, the J end by 2 bases, with 13 bases between. The germline gives CDR1 SGHRS, CDR2 YFSETQ. This TCR came from a young man in good health and CMV-seronegative. Source material: PBMCs. The chain carries TRBV5-1 and TRBJ1-3; D uncertain. DNA for the CDR3: TGCGCCAGCAGCCTTGAACCCCTAGCTGGAAACACCATATATTTT. Its protein is CASSLEPLAGNTIYF.